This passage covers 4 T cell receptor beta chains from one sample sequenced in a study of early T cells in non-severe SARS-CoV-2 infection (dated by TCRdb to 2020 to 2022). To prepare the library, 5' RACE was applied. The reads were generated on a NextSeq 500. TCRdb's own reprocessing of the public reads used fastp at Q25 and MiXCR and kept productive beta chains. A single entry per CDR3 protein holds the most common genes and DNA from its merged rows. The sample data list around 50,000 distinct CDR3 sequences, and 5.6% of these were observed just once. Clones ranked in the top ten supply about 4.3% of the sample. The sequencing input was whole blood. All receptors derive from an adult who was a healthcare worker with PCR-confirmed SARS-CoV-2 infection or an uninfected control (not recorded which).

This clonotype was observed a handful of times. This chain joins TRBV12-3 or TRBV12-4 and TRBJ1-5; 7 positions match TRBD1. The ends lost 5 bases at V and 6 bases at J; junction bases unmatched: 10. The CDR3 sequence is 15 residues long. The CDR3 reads CASSMTGPSGQPQHF. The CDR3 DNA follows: TGTGCCAGCAGTATGACAGGGCCGTCAGGTCAGCCCCAGCATTTT.

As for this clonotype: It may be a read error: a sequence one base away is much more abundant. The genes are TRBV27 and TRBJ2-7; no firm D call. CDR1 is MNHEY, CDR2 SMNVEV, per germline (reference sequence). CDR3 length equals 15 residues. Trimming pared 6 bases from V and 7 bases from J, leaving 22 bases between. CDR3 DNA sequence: TGTGCCAGCAGACTCAGGCTAGAACCCGTCGGTGAGCAGTACTTC. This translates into CASRLRLEPVGEQYF.

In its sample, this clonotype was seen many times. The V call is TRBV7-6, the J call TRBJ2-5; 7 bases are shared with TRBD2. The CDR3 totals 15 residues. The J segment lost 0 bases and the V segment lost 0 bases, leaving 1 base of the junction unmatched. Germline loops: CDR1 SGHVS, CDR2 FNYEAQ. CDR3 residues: CASSLAGGYQETQYF. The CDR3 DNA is TGTGCCAGCAGCTTAGCGGGAGGGTACCAAGAGACCCAGTACTTC.

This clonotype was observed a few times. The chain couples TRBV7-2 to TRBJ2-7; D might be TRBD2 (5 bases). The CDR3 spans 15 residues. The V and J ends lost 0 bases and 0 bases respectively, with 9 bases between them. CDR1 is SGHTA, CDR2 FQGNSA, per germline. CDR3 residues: CASSLAGKSSYEQYF. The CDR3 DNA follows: TGTGCCAGCAGCTTAGCCGGGAAGAGCTCCTACGAGCAGTACTTC.